This T cell receptor beta chain appears in the sequencing data of a study of blood T cell repertoires in COVID-19. Study-level information: Specimens from acute and convalescent COVID-19 originated in the United States, Italy and Spain. The cDNA or gDNA used as material had been derived from T cells, B-cell-depleted T cells, or PBMCs.

In germline, CDR1 is SQVTM, CDR2 ANQGSEA. J was trimmed by 6 bases and V by 4 bases; bases with no gene match: 3. CDR3 size: 12 residues. This clone was counted at least ten times. Methods used by the authors: Reference gene primer amplification gave estimated nucleated cell counts. Clones were read by immunoSEQ multiplex PCR, and TCRdb kept only the in-frame ones, dropping some. The V and J calls and clone size come from that table; D and trimming were worked out from the DNA. The profile shows 90,000 or so clones, more than 75% of them singletons. Source material: peripheral blood. The V and J genes are TRBV29-1 and TRBJ1-2; TRBD1 matches 9 bases. The TCR originated in a human donor in a cohort sampled during active COVID-19. The CDR3 sequence: CSVGDRADGYTF. CDR3 sequence (DNA): TGCAGCGTTGGGGACAGGGCCGATGGCTACACCTTC. The full variable domain, its missing parts supplied by reference TRBV29-1 and TRBJ1-2, is SAVISQKPSRDICQRGTSLTIQCQVDSQVTMMFWYRQQPGQSLTLIATANQGSEATYESGFVIDKFPISRPNLTFSTLTVSNMSPEDSSIYLCSVGDRADGYTFGSGTRLTVV.